This T cell receptor (beta chain) was captured by sequencing in a study of blood T cell repertoires in COVID-19. Whole-study context: The samples span acute and convalescent COVID-19 from the United States, Italy and Spain. T cells, B-cell-depleted T cells, or PBMCs supplied cDNA or gDNA.

Authors' analysis steps: The assay estimated nucleated cells by amplifying reference gene primers. Measured with immunoSEQ multiplex PCR; TCRdb has only the in-frame clones, and not every one. V and J calls plus clone size are reproduced from that table; the DNA served to infer D and trimming. The sample lists 200,000 to 250,000 clones, approximately 90% occurring once. Enrollment of patients from Seattle took place during active infection, with longitudinal follow-up. This CDR3 has 14 amino acids. V lost 5 bases to trimming and J lost 9 bases; unmatched junction nucleotides: 7. From germline, CDR1 is SGHAT and CDR2 FQNNGV.

The V call is TRBV11-2, the J call TRBJ1-6; the match to TRBD1 covers 7 bases. Sequenced sample: peripheral blood. The TCR originated in a man between 50 and 59 years old with COVID-19, enrolled during active disease. As DNA, the CDR3 is TGTGCCAGCAGCCCTACAGGGGACACTTCACCCCTCCACTTT. Translating it yields CASSPTGDTSPLHF.